Listed below are T cell receptor beta chains from one sample, sequenced in a study of vaccination and CD4 T cells after COVID-19. Which antigens these TCRs recognize remains unknown. Using its own MiXCR run on the PCR reads, TCRdb lists one record per CDR3 protein. The table records about 14,000 distinct CDR3 sequences, less than 70% of them present only once. The starting material was CD4+ T cells from blood, cultured in vitro, obtained before SARS-CoV-2 vaccination. The origin of the receptors is a human donor who had recovered from COVID-19. The CDR3 runs from the conserved cysteine through the conserved F or W. Fields, in order: clone size, J gene, V gene, D gene, CDR3 DNA, CDR3 protein. D genes are given only for firm matches. Not every row has a clone size; where given, it reads once, few, many or a size class.

size: -; J: TRBJ2-3; V: TRBV20-1; D: -; DNA: TGCAGTGCTAGAGGGTTGGGCGGGAAAACAGATACGCAGTATTTT; CDR3: CSARGLGGKTDTQYF
size: -; J: TRBJ1-6; V: TRBV2; D: -; DNA: TGTGCCAGCAGTGAGGAGACACGTTCACCCCTCCACTTT; CDR3: CASSEETRSPLHF
size: few; J: TRBJ1-2; V: TRBV20-1; D: -; DNA: TGCAGTGCTACTGGTCAGGGGTTGGCAGTTGTCTATGGCTACACCTTC; CDR3: CSATGQGLAVVYGYTF
size: few; J: TRBJ1-6; V: TRBV27; D: -; DNA: TGTGCCAGCAGTTCCCGTGGGGGGTTTAATTCACCCCTCCACTTT; CDR3: CASSSRGGFNSPLHF
size: -; J: TRBJ1-5; V: TRBV9; D: -; DNA: TGTGCCAGCAGCGTAGAATCCGCCGGGCCCCAGCATTTT; CDR3: CASSVESAGPQHF
size: -; J: TRBJ2-7; V: TRBV20-1; D: TRBD2; DNA: TGCAGTGCTAGCCGCCTGGGACTAGCGGGAGGTCGAGAGCAGTACTTC; CDR3: CSASRLGLAGGREQYF
size: -; J: TRBJ1-6; V: TRBV6-2/TRBV6-3; D: -; DNA: TGTGCCAGCAGCACCAGGCCGTGGGGTGCCCTCCACTTT; CDR3: CASSTRPWGALHF
size: once; J: TRBJ1-5; V: TRBV24-1; D: -; DNA: TGTGCCACCAGCCCCACAGGTGCGGCTCAGCCCCAGCATTTT; CDR3: CATSPTGAAQPQHF
size: -; J: TRBJ1-6; V: TRBV5-6; D: -; DNA: TGTGCCAGCAGCGACCTTGGGAAAACGGGTTCACCCCTCCACTTT; CDR3: CASSDLGKTGSPLHF
size: few; J: TRBJ2-1; V: TRBV6-4; D: TRBD2; DNA: TGTGCCAGCAGTGACTCGGCGGGAGGTATGGATGAGCAGTTCTTC; CDR3: CASSDSAGGMDEQFF
size: -; J: TRBJ2-7; V: TRBV7-9; D: TRBD1; DNA: TGTGCCAGCAGAACCGGGACAGGGGAACGCCACGAGCAGTACTTC; CDR3: CASRTGTGERHEQYF
size: -; J: TRBJ2-3; V: TRBV19; D: TRBD1; DNA: TGTGCCAGTAGTAGAACCGGGACAGGGGGCGCGGATACGCAGTATTTT; CDR3: CASSRTGTGGADTQYF
size: few; J: TRBJ2-3; V: TRBV7-6; D: -; DNA: TGTGCCAGCAGCTCGTCCTTGACCCGCACAGATACGCAGTATTTT; CDR3: CASSSSLTRTDTQYF
size: -; J: TRBJ2-7; V: TRBV6-1; D: -; DNA: TGTGCCAGCGGGTTGTGGCGTGTCCACTCCTACTTC; CDR3: CASGLWRVHSYF
size: -; J: TRBJ1-1; V: TRBV28; D: -; DNA: TGTGCCAGCAGTCTCTCCGGGGTGAACACTGAAGCTTTCTTT; CDR3: CASSLSGVNTEAFF
size: -; J: TRBJ2-7; V: TRBV7-9; D: TRBD2; DNA: TGTGCCAGCAGCTTGGGAGCGGGACACGAGCAGTACTTC; CDR3: CASSLGAGHEQYF
size: -; J: TRBJ2-1; V: TRBV6-5; D: -; DNA: TGTGCCAGCAGTTACGGCGCGCCGGCCTACAATGAGCAGTTCTTC; CDR3: CASSYGAPAYNEQFF
size: -; J: TRBJ1-3; V: TRBV4-2; D: -; DNA: TGTGCCAGCAGCCAGAGACCGACAGACCGCTCTGGAAACACCATATATTTT; CDR3: CASSQRPTDRSGNTIYF
size: -; J: TRBJ2-7; V: TRBV15; D: TRBD1; DNA: TGTGCCACCAGCCCGGGACAGGGATACGAGCAGTACTTC; CDR3: CATSPGQGYEQYF
size: -; J: TRBJ2-5; V: TRBV24-1; D: -; DNA: TGTGCCACCAGTGATTTGTACCAGTACTTC; CDR3: CATSDLYQYF
size: -; J: TRBJ2-3; V: TRBV29-1; D: -; DNA: TGCAGCGTTGTGCGGGTGGGGACAGATACGCAGTATTTT; CDR3: CSVVRVGTDTQYF
size: -; J: TRBJ1-4; V: TRBV19; D: -; DNA: TGTGCCAGTAGTATGAGCCCCGGCACGGAAAAACTGTTTTTT; CDR3: CASSMSPGTEKLFF
size: -; J: TRBJ2-3; V: TRBV24-1; D: TRBD2; DNA: TGTGCCACCGACACACCACTAGCGGGAGGTCGGTATTTT; CDR3: CATDTPLAGGRYF
size: few; J: TRBJ2-7; V: TRBV6-5; D: -; DNA: TGTGCCAGCAGTTTAGGGAGCTCCTACGAGCAGTACTTC; CDR3: CASSLGSSYEQYF
size: -; J: TRBJ2-7; V: TRBV28; D: -; DNA: TGTGCCAGCAGTTCTACGATGGCGTTCACCTACGAGCAGTACTTC; CDR3: CASSSTMAFTYEQYF